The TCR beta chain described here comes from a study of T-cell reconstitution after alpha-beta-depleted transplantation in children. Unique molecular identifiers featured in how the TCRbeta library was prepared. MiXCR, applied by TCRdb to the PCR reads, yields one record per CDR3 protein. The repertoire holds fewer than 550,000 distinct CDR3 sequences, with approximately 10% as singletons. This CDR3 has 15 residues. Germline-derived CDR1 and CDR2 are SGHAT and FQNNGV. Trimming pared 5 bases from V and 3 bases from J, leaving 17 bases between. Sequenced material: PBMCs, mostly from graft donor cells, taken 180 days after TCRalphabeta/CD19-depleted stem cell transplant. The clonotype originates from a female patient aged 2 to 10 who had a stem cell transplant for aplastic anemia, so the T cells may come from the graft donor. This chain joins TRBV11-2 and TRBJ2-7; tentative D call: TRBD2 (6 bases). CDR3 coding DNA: TGTGCCAGCAGCAAGGGAGCCGGGGGATTCTACGAGCAGTACTTC. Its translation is CASSKGAGGFYEQYF.